What follows are 30 T cell receptor beta chains derived from one specimen sequenced in a study of cytomegalovirus exposure and HLA in healthy donors. 13 Jbeta primers and 60 Vbeta primers were used for the PCR. TCRdb's copy holds only in-frame clones and misses some; the assay was immunoSEQ multiplex PCR. The table shows some 110,000 clones, with more than 65% occurring only once. Sequenced material: PBMCs. These receptor sequences come from a woman aged 50 to 60 in good health and CMV-seropositive.

In this sample, this clone turned up a few times. The V gene is TRBV9, the J gene TRBJ2-7; no firm D call. This CDR3 spans 12 amino acids. CDR1 and CDR2 (germline): SGDLS, YYNGEE. V was cut by 6 bases and J by 3 bases, with 10 bases left in between. CDR3 sequence reads: CASIGPVYEQYF. DNA of the CDR3: TGTGCCAGCATCGGTCCTGTCTACGAGCAGTACTTC.

CDR3 nucleotide sequence: TGTGCCAGCAGCTTGGGGGCGTTGACGAGGTACAATGAGCAGTTCTTC. Translating it yields CASSLGALTRYNEQFF. The chain couples TRBV2 to TRBJ2-1, with D possibly TRBD1 on 6 matching bases. The germline gives CDR1 SNHLY, CDR2 FYNNEI. The length of the CDR3 is 16 residues. Trimming stripped 6 bases from V and 4 bases from J, with 19 bases between.

The chain uses TRBV5-1 and TRBJ2-6; no reliable D call. The CDR3 covers 19 residues. Trimming took off 2 bases at V and 1 base at J, with 19 bases between the two ends. The V gene's germline CDR1 is SGHRS and CDR2 YFSETQ. The CDR3 DNA follows: TGCGCCAGCAGCTTACTAACAAAAGGAAGAGGATCTGGGGCCAACGTCCTGACTTTC. The encoded protein is CASSLLTKGRGSGANVLTF.

This clone was observed a single time. This chain connects TRBV10-3 to TRBJ2-2, with 8 positions matching TRBD2. The CDR3 has 18 amino acids. The germline V gene encodes CDR1 ENHRY and CDR2 SYGVKD. Unmatched junction bases numbered 9, after V lost 3 bases and J lost 0 bases. The CDR3 protein is CAISERGSSGTNTGELFF. DNA of the CDR3: TGTGCCATCAGTGAACGGGGAAGTAGCGGGACGAACACCGGGGAGCTGTTTTTT.

V and J are TRBV27 and TRBJ2-3, with D uncertain. The V gene's germline CDR1 is MNHEY and CDR2 SMNVEV (reference sequence). The CDR3 contains 15 residues. Between the trimmed V and J ends, which lost 3 bases and 1 base, there was a span of 11 bases. CDR3 sequence: CASSFLGRGTDTQYF. The CDR3 DNA follows: TGTGCCAGCAGTTTTTTGGGCCGAGGCACAGATACGCAGTATTTT.

The CDR3 reads CASRGVSSGGPNTGELFF. CDR3 DNA sequence: TGTGCCAGTCGTGGGGTCTCTAGCGGGGGCCCGAACACCGGGGAGCTGTTTTTT. This chain links TRBV25-1 with TRBJ2-2; 10 nucleotides match TRBD2. The CDR3 loop spans 18 amino acids. Trimming took 9 bases from V and 0 from J; bases not matched to a gene: 13. CDR1 MGHDK and CDR2 SYGVNS come from the germline V gene.

The CDR3 DNA reads as TGTGCCAGTAGTATAACCAGGACACGCAACACCGGGGAGCTGTTTTTT. Translated, it gives CASSITRTRNTGELFF. The chain links TRBV19 to TRBJ2-2, with a weak D call TRBD1 (5 bases). V lost 2 bases and J 2 bases, leaving 12 bases between the germline ends. The CDR3 runs to 16 residues. CDR1 and CDR2 from the germline V gene are LNHDA and SQIVND (reference sequence).

The rearrangement joins TRBV9 to TRBJ2-7; D may be TRBD1 (6 bases). The CDR3 loop spans 15 amino acids. Germline CDR1 SGDLS, CDR2 YYNGEE. V shed 4 bases and J shed 0 bases, with 14 bases lying between them. The CDR3 protein is CASSPWTDSSYEQYF. The CDR3 DNA reads TGTGCCAGCAGCCCTTGGACGGACAGCTCCTACGAGCAGTACTTC.

The CDR3 is CASTPTGRGSQFF. Written as DNA, the CDR3 is TGTGCCAGCACCCCGACAGGCCGTGGGTCACAGTTCTTC. The V call is TRBV27, the J call TRBJ2-1; perhaps TRBD1 as D (6 bases). The germline V gene has CDR1 MNHEY and CDR2 SMNVEV (reference sequence). The CDR3 runs 13 residues. V was trimmed by 7 bases and J by 13 bases, leaving 20 bases between them.

The chain links TRBV7-8 to TRBJ2-3; TRBD2 matches at 7 bases. Germline CDR1 reads SGHVS; CDR2 reads FQNEAQ. There are 16 residues in the CDR3. Unmatched junction bases numbered 6, after V lost 1 base and J lost 2 bases. DNA of the CDR3: TGTGCCAGCAGCTTAGGGCCAGCGGGGAACACAGATACGCAGTATTTT. Residues: CASSLGPAGNTDTQYF.

This chain uses TRBV7-9 with TRBJ2-1; the D is unclear. Germline lookup yields CDR1 SEHNR and CDR2 FQNEAQ (reference sequence). The CDR3 has 15 amino acids. Trimming stripped 1 base from V and 2 bases from J, with 9 bases between. The DNA of the CDR3 is TGTGCCAGCAGCTTAGTTAACAGTCCCTACAATGAGCAGTTCTTC. This codes for CASSLVNSPYNEQFF.

The chain combines TRBV6-1 with TRBJ2-3; TRBD2 matches at 8 bases. The J segment lost 1 base and the V segment lost 2 bases, leaving 8 bases of the junction unmatched. CDR1 MNHNS and CDR2 SASEGT come from the germline V gene. CDR3 size: 17 residues. The CDR3 is CASSESGLAGRTDTQYF. The CDR3 bases are TGTGCCAGCAGTGAATCGGGCCTAGCGGGCCGCACAGATACGCAGTATTTT.

The chain combines TRBV28 with TRBJ2-7, with 9 bases that match TRBD1. Germline loops: CDR1 MDHEN, CDR2 SYDVKM. CDR3 length: 15 residues. The V segment lost 6 bases and the J segment 4 bases; nucleotides outside the gene matches: 10. Here the CDR3 DNA reads TGTGCCAGCAGCACTACCGGGACAGGGCTATACGAGCAGTACTTC. Its protein is CASSTTGTGLYEQYF.

In its sample, this clone was seen a few times. V and J are TRBV9 and TRBJ2-7, with D tentatively TRBD2 (6 bases). With 0 bases removed from V and 0 bases from J, the gap between germline ends came to 13 bases. Germline V gene sequence: CDR1 SGDLS, CDR2 YYNGEE. This CDR3 contains 16 residues. CDR3 coding DNA: TGTGCCAGCAGCGTAGAAGGAGGGGTCCCCTCCTACGAGCAGTACTTC. The encoded protein is CASSVEGGVPSYEQYF.

DNA for the CDR3: TGTGCCAGCAGTAAGAGCGGGGGGCTCACAGATACGCAGTATTTT. This codes for CASSKSGGLTDTQYF. This chain joins TRBV6-1 and TRBJ2-3; 9 nucleotides line up with TRBD2. Germline loops: CDR1 MNHNS, CDR2 SASEGT. V was clipped by 5 bases and J by 2 bases; unmatched bases: 5. CDR3 size: 15 residues.

The chain joins TRBV7-8 to TRBJ2-1, with D possibly TRBD2 on 6 matching bases. Trimming left V 4 bases short and J 10 bases short, with 14 bases between. This CDR3 comprises 13 residues. The germline V gene has CDR1 SGHVS and CDR2 FQNEAQ. CDR3 loop: CASSSWTTWEQFF. The CDR3 DNA reads as TGTGCCAGCAGCTCTTGGACTACTTGGGAGCAGTTCTTC. Based on the CDR3 plus reference TRBV7-8 and TRBJ2-1, the full variable domain is GAGVSQSPRYKVAKRGQDVALRCDPISGHVSLFWYQQALGQGPEFLTYFQNEAQLDKSGLPSDRFFAERPEGSVSTLKIQRTQQEDSAVYLCASSSWTTWEQFFGPGTRLTVL.

This clone has a handful of counts. The junction does not match germline at one end; this may be a read error. The J gene is TRBJ1-4, the V gene TRBV10-3; TRBD1 aligns across 11 bases. The V gene's germline CDR1 is ENHRY and CDR2 SYGVKD. CDR3 size: 14 residues. The CDR3 DNA reads as TGTGCCGTCAGGACAGGGGGCGCACATGAAAAACTGTTTTTT. Translated, it gives CAVRTGGAHEKLFF.

This clone has just one count. The chain has TRBV7-2 and TRBJ1-3; 7 nucleotides match TRBD1. The CDR3 length is 13 residues. Germline V CDR1 and CDR2: SGHTA, FQGNSA. Trimming removed 3 bases from V and 8 bases from J; junction bases left unmatched: 4. The DNA of the CDR3 is TGTGCCAGCAGCTTTAACCAGGGGGACACCATATATTTT. This translates into CASSFNQGDTIYF.

In nucleotides, the CDR3 is TGTGCCAGCAGCTTACCGGGATATAATTCACCCCTCCACTTT. This gives the protein CASSLPGYNSPLHF. The chain links TRBV7-9 to TRBJ1-6; no clear D gene. CDR1 is SEHNR, CDR2 FQNEAQ, per germline (reference sequence). This CDR3 spans 14 amino acids. V was cut by 2 bases and J by 4 bases, with 6 bases left in between.

Notes on this clone: One end of the junction fails to match germline, which may point to a read error. The chain employs TRBV7-9 and TRBJ2-7, with D possibly TRBD1 on 6 matching bases. Germline CDR1 SEHNR, CDR2 FQNEAQ (reference sequence). The CDR3 covers 13 residues. The CDR3 DNA follows: TGTTCCAGCAGCTATACACAGGGCTACGAGCAGTACTTC. It is translated as CSSSYTQGYEQYF.

The chain couples TRBV9 to TRBJ2-1; 10 bases are shared with TRBD1. Trimming removed 4 bases from V and 12 bases from J; junction bases left unmatched: 7. The CDR3 length is 13 residues. The germline gives CDR1 SGDLS, CDR2 YYNGEE. The CDR3 reads CASSYDRGQVQFF. CDR3 DNA: TGTGCCAGCAGCTACGACAGGGGGCAAGTGCAGTTCTTC. The variable domain in full, with the rest retrieved from reference TRBV9 and TRBJ2-1, is DSGVTQTPKHLITATGQRVTLRCSPRSGDLSVYWYQQSLDQGLQFLIQYYNGEERAKGNILERFSAQQFPDLHSELNLSSLELGDSALYFCASSYDRGQVQFFGPGTRLTVL.

The chain uses TRBV4-3 and TRBJ2-7; D is undetermined. The ends were cut back, 4 bases at V and 2 bases at J, with 15 bases in the middle. The CDR3 contains 15 residues. Per germline, CDR1 LGHNA and CDR2 YSLEER. DNA of the CDR3: TGCGCCAGCAGCCCGGAAGCGCTTACCCCCTACGAGCAGTACTTC. Its protein is CASSPEALTPYEQYF.

The V gene is TRBV29-1, the J gene TRBJ2-5, with TRBD2 identical over 7 bases. The J call could be wrong; TRBJ2-7 is a better fit for the DNA end. CDR3 length: 12 residues. Germline CDR1 reads SQVTM; CDR2 reads ANQGSEA. The CDR3 region has the DNA TGCAGCGTACGTGGGGGGGCCTACGAGCAGTACTTC. As protein: CSVRGGAYEQYF.

This clone was detected only once. The chain recombines TRBV18 with TRBJ2-7; D not certain. The V gene lost 3 bases and the J gene lost 0 bases, with 18 bases spanning the gap. This CDR3 has 17 amino acids. Germline assignment: CDR1 KGHSH and CDR2 LQKENI. Here the CDR3 reads CASSPVMVPIVSYEQYF. CDR3 in DNA: TGTGCCAGCTCACCCGTGATGGTACCTATTGTCTCCTACGAGCAGTACTTC.

The CDR3 here is CASSYSTGPFEAFF. The CDR3 DNA sequence: TGTGCCAGCAGTTACTCGACAGGTCCCTTTGAAGCTTTCTTT. The V and J genes are TRBV6-5 and TRBJ1-1, with a weak D call TRBD1 (6 bases). The ends were cut back, 0 bases at V and 7 bases at J, with 12 bases in the middle. Germline CDR1 MNHEY, CDR2 SVGAGI. There are 14 residues in the CDR3.

This clone showed up just a few times. The chain combines TRBV5-6 with TRBJ1-1, with a tentative D call TRBD1 (5 bases). CDR1 is SGHDT, CDR2 YYEEEE, per germline. Deletions cut 2 bases from V and 0 bases from J, with 11 bases between. The CDR3 runs 15 residues. The CDR3 nucleotides are TGTGCCAGCAGCTTTGGAGGGGCGATGAACACTGAAGCTTTCTTT. Its translation: CASSFGGAMNTEAFF.

The gene calls are TRBV29-1 and TRBJ2-3; 7 bases are shared with TRBD2. The CDR3 runs to 18 residues. Trimming took 2 bases from V and 0 from J; bases not matched to a gene: 14. Germline-derived CDR1 and CDR2 are SQVTM and ANQGSEA. CDR3 bases: TGCAGCGTTGAAACCTCCCCCGGCGGCGGGGGAAGCACAGATACGCAGTATTTT. Translated, it gives CSVETSPGGGGSTDTQYF.

The gene calls are TRBV6-5 and TRBJ1-4; tentatively, D is TRBD1 (5 bases). V lost 1 base, J lost 8 bases, and 11 bases lay in between. Germline V gene sequence: CDR1 MNHEY, CDR2 SVGAGI. The CDR3 extends over 14 amino acids. The CDR3 sequence is CASSYLGLGEKLFF. CDR3 nucleotide sequence: TGTGCCAGCAGTTACTTGGGACTAGGAGAAAAACTGTTTTTT.

The V and J genes are TRBV9 and TRBJ1-1, with D possibly being TRBD1 (6 bases). The CDR3 covers 13 residues. The ends were cut back, 7 bases at V and 1 base at J, with 11 bases in the middle. The germline CDR1 and CDR2 sequences are SGDLS and YYNGEE. CDR3 DNA: TGTGCCAGCCCGTGGGACACGAACACTGAAGCTTTCTTT. Amino acid sequence: CASPWDTNTEAFF.

The chain joins TRBV5-1 to TRBJ1-5; a possible D gene is TRBD1 (5 bases). V was pared by 4 bases and J by 9 bases, with 14 bases between. The germline V gene has CDR1 SGHRS and CDR2 YFSETQ. CDR3 length: 13 residues. The CDR3 nucleotides read TGCGCCAGCAGCCTGGGGGTCGGGGGGCCCCAGCATTTT. It codes for CASSLGVGGPQHF.